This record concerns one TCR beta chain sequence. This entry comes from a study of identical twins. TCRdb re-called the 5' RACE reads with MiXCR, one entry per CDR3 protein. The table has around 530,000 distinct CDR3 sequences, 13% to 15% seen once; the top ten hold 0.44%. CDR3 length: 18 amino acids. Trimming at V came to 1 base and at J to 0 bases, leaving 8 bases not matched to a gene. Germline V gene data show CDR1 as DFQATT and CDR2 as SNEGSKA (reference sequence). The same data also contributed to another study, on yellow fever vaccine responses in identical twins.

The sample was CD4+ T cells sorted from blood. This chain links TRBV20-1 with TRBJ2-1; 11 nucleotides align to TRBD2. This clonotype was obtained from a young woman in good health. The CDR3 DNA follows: TGCAGTGCTAGAGGGGAACTAGCGGGAGCCTTCTCCTACAATGAGCAGTTCTTC. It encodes CSARGELAGAFSYNEQFF.